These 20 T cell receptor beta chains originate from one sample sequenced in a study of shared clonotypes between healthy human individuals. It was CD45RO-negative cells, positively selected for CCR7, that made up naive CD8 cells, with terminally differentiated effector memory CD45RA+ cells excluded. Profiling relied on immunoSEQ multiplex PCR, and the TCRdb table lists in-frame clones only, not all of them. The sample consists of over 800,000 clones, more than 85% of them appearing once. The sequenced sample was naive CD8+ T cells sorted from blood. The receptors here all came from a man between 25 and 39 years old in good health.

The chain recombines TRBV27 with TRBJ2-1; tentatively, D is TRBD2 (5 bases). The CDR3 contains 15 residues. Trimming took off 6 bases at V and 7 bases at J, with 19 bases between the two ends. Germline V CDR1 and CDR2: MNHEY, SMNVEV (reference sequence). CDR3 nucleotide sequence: TGTGCCAGCAGCCCGCTGGGAGTTCTGGGGAATGAGCAGTTCTTC. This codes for CASSPLGVLGNEQFF.

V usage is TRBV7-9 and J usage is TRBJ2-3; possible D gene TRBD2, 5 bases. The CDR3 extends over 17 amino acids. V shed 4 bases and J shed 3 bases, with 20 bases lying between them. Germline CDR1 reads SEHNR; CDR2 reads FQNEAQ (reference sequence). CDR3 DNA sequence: TGTGCCAGCAGCTCGTCCTCTGGAGGTTTCGGGACAGATACGCAGTATTTT. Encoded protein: CASSSSSGGFGTDTQYF. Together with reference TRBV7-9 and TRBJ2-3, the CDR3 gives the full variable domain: DTGVSQNPRHKITKRGQNVTFRCDPISEHNRLYWYRQTLGQGPEFLTYFQNEAQLEKSRLLSDRFSAERPKGSFSTLEIQRTEQGDSAMYLCASSSSSGGFGTDTQYFGPGTRLTVL.

The CDR3 region is CASSLQGGIQETQYF. DNA of the CDR3: TGTGCCAGCAGCTTACAGGGCGGGATCCAAGAGACCCAGTACTTC. V gene TRBV7-8 combines with J gene TRBJ2-5; perhaps TRBD2 as D (6 bases). Trimming left V 2 bases short and J 1 base short, with 11 bases between. The CDR3 extends over 15 amino acids. In germline, CDR1 is SGHVS, CDR2 FQNEAQ.

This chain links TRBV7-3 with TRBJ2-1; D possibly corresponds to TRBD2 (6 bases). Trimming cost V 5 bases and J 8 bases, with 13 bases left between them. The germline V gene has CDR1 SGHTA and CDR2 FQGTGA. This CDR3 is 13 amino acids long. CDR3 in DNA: TGTGCCAGCAGCAGGGACTCATCATATGAGCAGTTCTTC. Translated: CASSRDSSYEQFF.

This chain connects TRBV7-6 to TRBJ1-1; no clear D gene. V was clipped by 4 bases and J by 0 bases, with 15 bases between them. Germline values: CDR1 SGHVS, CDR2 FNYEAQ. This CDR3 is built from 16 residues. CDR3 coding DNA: TGTGCCAGCAGCTCGAAACCTCCGGGCATGAACACTGAAGCTTTCTTT. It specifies CASSSKPPGMNTEAFF.

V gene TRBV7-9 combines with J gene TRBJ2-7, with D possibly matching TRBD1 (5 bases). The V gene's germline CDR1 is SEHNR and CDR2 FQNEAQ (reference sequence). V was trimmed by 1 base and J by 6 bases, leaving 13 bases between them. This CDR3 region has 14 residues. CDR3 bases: TGTGCCAGCAGCTTAGGGCAGGGATTCGGCGAGCAGTACTTC. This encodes CASSLGQGFGEQYF.

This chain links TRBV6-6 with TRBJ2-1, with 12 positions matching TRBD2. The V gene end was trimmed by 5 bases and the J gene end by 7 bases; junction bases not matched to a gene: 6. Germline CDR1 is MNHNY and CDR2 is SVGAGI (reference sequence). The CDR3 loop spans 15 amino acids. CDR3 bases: TGTGCCAGCAGTCACCTAGCGGGAGGGCCGAATGAGCAGTTCTTC. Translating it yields CASSHLAGGPNEQFF.

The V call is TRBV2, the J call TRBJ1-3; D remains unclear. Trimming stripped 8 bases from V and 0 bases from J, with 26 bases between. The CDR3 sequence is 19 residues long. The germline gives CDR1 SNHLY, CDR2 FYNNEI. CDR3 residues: CASLPKGSGDSSSGNTIYF. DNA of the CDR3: TGTGCCAGCCTCCCTAAGGGCAGCGGGGATTCGAGCTCTGGAAACACCATATATTTT. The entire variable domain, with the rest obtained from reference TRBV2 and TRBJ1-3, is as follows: EPEVTQTPSHQVTQMGQEVILRCVPISNHLYFYWYRQILGQKVEFLVSFYNNEISEKSEIFDDQFSVERPDGSNFTLKIRSTKLEDSAMYFCASLPKGSGDSSSGNTIYFGEGSWLTVV.

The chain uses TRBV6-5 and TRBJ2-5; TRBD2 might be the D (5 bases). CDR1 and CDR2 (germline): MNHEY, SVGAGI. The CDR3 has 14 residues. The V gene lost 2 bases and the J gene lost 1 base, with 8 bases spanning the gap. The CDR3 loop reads CASSYMTTQETQYF. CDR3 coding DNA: TGTGCCAGCAGTTACATGACTACCCAAGAGACCCAGTACTTC.

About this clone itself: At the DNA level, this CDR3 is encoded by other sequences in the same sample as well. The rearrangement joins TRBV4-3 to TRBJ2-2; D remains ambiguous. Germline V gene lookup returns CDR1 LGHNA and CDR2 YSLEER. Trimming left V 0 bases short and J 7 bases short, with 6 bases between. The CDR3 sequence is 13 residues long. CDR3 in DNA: TGCGCCAGCAGCCAAGATTCGGGCGGGGAGCTGTTTTTT. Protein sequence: CASSQDSGGELFF.

The CDR3 here is CASRPGLQSYEQYF. CDR3 DNA: TGTGCCAGCAGGCCGGGACTACAATCCTACGAGCAGTACTTC. The genes are TRBV27 and TRBJ2-7, with 7 positions matching TRBD2. V shed 6 bases and J 1 base; nucleotides not matched to a gene: 6. The CDR3 contains 14 residues. Per the germline V gene, CDR1 is MNHEY and CDR2 is SMNVEV (reference sequence).

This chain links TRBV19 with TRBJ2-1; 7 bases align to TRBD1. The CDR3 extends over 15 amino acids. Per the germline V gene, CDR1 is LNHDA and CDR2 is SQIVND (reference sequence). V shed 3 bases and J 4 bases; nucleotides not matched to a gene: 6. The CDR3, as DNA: TGTGCCAGTAGTATCAGGGACAGTAGATACAATGAGCAGTTCTTC. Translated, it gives CASSIRDSRYNEQFF.

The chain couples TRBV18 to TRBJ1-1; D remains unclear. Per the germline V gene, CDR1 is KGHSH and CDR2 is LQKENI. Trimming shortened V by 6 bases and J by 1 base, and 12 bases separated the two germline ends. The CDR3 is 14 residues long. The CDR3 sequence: CASSRPDSNTEAFF. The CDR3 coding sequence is TGTGCCAGCTCGCGGCCGGATTCGAACACTGAAGCTTTCTTT.

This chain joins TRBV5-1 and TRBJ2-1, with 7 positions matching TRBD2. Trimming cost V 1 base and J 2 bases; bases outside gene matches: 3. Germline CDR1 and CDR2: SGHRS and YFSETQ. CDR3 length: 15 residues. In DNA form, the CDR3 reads TGCGCCAGCAGCTTGAGGCGGGAGCCCTACAATGAGCAGTTCTTC. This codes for CASSLRREPYNEQFF.

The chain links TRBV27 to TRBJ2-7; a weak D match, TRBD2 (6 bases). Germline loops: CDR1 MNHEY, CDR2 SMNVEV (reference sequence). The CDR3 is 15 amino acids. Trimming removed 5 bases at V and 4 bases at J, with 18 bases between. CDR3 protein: CASSTTGTAGYEQYF. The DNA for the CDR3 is TGTGCCAGCAGTACGACCGGGACCGCGGGATACGAGCAGTACTTC.

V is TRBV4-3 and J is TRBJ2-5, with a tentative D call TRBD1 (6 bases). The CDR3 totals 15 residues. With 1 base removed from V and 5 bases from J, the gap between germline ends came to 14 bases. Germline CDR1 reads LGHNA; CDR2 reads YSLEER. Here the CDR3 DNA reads TGCGCCAGCAGCCAAGTCCTCCGGGACACGGAGACCCAGTACTTC. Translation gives CASSQVLRDTETQYF.

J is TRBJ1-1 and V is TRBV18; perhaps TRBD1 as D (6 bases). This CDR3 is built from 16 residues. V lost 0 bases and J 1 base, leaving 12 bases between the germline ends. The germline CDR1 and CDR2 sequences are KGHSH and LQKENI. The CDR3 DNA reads TGTGCCAGCTCACCACCGCGAGGGGGGAGGAACACTGAAGCTTTCTTT. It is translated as CASSPPRGGRNTEAFF.

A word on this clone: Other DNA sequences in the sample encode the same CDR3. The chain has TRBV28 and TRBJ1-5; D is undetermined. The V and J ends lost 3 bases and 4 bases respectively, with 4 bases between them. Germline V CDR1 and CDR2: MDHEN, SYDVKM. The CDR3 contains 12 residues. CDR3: CASSFRNQPQHF. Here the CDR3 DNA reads TGTGCCAGCAGTTTCAGAAATCAGCCCCAGCATTTT.

The CDR3: CASRPGVSSYEQYF. In nucleotides, the CDR3 is TGTGCCAGCAGACCGGGCGTGAGCTCCTACGAGCAGTACTTC. V is TRBV11-2 and J is TRBJ2-7, with D hard to call. The CDR3 runs 14 residues. Trimming cost V 6 bases and J 0 bases, with 12 bases left between them. Germline loops: CDR1 SGHAT, CDR2 FQNNGV.

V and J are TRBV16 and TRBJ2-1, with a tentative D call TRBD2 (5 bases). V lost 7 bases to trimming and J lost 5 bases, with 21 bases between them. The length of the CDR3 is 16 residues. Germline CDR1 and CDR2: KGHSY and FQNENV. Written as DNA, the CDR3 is TGTGCCAGCAAGCTATACGCGGGCCAGGAGAACAATGAGCAGTTCTTC. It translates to CASKLYAGQENNEQFF.